This paragraph covers one TCR beta chain sequence. Profiled with immunoSEQ multiplex PCR; TCRdb holds only in-frame clones, not every one. The repertoire holds around 200,000 clones, with more than 75% as singletons. Germline assignment: CDR1 SQVTM and CDR2 ANQGSEA. Trimming pared 6 bases from V and 5 bases from J, leaving 10 bases between. This CDR3 spans 12 amino acids. The data were obtained in a study of blood T cell repertoires in COVID-19. The TCR sequence derives from a woman younger than 35 who had recovered from COVID-19. Sequencing was done on a sample of peripheral blood. The gene calls are TRBV29-1 and TRBJ1-4, with D possibly TRBD1 on 5 matching bases. CDR3 amino acids: CSVPGMNEKLFF. CDR3 nucleotides: TGCAGCGTCCCAGGGATGAATGAAAAACTGTTTTTT.